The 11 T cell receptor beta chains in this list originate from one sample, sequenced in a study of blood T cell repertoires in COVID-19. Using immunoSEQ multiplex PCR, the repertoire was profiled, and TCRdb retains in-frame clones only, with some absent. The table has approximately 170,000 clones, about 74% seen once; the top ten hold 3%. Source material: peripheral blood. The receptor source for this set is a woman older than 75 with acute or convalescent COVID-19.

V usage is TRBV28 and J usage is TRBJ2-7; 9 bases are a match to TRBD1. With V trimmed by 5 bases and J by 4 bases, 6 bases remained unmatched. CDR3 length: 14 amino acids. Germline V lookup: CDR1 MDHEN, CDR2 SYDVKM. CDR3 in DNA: TGTGCCAGCAGTCGGTCGGACAGGGGTTACGAGCAGTACTTC. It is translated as CASSRSDRGYEQYF. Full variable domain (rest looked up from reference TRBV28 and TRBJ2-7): DVKVTQSSRYLVKRTGEKVFLECVQDMDHENMFWYRQDPGLGLRLIYFSYDVKMKEKGDIPEGYSVSREKKERFSLILESASTNQTSMYLCASSRSDRGYEQYFGPGTRLTVT.

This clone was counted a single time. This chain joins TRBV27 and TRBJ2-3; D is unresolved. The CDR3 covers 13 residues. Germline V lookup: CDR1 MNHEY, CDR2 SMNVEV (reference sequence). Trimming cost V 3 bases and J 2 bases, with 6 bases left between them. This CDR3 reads CASSFVYTDTQYF. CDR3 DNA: TGTGCCAGCAGTTTCGTTTACACAGATACGCAGTATTTT.

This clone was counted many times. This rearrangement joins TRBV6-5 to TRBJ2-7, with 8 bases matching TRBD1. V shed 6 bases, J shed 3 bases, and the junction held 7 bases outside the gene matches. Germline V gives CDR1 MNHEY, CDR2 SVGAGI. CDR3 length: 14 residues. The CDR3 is CASRMWTGNYEQYF. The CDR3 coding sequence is TGTGCCAGCAGGATGTGGACAGGGAACTACGAGCAGTACTTC.

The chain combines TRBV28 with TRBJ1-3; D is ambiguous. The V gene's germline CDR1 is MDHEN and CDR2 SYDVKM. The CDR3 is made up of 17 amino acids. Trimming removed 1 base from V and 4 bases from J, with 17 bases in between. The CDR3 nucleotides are TGTGCCAGCAGTTTATCCCCCCTCCAGGTATCAGGAAACACCATATATTTT. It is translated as CASSLSPLQVSGNTIYF. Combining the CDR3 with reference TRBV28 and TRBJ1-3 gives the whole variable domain DVKVTQSSRYLVKRTGEKVFLECVQDMDHENMFWYRQDPGLGLRLIYFSYDVKMKEKGDIPEGYSVSREKKERFSLILESASTNQTSMYLCASSLSPLQVSGNTIYFGEGSWLTVV.

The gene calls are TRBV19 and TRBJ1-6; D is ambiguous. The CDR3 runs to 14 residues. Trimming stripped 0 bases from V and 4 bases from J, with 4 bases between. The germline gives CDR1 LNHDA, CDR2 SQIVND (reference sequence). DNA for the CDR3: TGTGCCAGTAGTATAGACCGTTATAATTCACCCCTCCACTTT. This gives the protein CASSIDRYNSPLHF.

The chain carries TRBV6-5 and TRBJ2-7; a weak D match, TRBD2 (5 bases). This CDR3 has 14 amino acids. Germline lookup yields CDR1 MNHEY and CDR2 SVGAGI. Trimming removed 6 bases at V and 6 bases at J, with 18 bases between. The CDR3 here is CASRPTSPAGEQYF. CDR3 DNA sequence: TGTGCCAGCAGGCCGACGTCCCCGGCGGGCGAGCAGTACTTC.

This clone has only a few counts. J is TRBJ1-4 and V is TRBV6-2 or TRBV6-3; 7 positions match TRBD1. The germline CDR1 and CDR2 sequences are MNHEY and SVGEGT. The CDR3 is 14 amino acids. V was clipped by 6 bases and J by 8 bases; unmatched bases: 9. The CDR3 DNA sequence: TGTGCCAGCAGCAGGGGGTCCGGAGGCGAAAAACTGTTTTTT. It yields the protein CASSRGSGGEKLFF.

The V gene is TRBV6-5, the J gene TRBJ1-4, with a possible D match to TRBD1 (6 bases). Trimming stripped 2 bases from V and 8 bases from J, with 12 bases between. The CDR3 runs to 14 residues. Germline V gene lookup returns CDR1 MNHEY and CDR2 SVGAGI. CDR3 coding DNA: TGTGCCAGCAGTTACCCAGGGGAAGAGGAAAAACTGTTTTTT. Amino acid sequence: CASSYPGEEEKLFF.

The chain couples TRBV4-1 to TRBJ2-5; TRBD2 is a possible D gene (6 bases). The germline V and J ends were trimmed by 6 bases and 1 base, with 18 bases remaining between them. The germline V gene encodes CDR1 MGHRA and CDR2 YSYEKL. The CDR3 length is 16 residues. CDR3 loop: CASSYRPLRGQETQYF. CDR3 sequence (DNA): TGCGCCAGCAGTTATCGTCCCTTGCGGGGCCAAGAGACCCAGTACTTC.

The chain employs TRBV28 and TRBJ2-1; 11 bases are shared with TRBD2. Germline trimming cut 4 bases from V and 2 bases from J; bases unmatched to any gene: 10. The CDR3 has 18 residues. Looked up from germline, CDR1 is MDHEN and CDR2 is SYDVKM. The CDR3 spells CASSSPGLAAGPYNEQFF. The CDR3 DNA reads TGTGCCAGCAGTTCTCCGGGACTAGCGGCCGGCCCCTACAATGAGCAGTTCTTC.

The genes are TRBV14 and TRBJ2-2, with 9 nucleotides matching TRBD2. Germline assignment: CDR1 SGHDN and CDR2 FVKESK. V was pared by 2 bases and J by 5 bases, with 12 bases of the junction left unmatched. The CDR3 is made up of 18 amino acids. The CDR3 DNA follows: TGTGCCAGCAGCCAACTTTCTAGGCTAGCGGGATCTACCGGGGAGCTGTTTTTT. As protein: CASSQLSRLAGSTGELFF. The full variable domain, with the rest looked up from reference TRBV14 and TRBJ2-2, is EAGVTQFPSHSVIEKGQTVTLRCDPISGHDNLYWYRRVMGKEIKFLLHFVKESKQDESGMPNNRFLAERTGGTYSTLKVQPAELEDSGVYFCASSQLSRLAGSTGELFFGEGSRLTVL.